This entry lists 30 T cell receptor beta chains sequenced from one sample in a study of blood T cell repertoires in COVID-19. This table comes from immunoSEQ multiplex PCR, and its TCRdb copy is limited to in-frame clones, with some not included. The table lists approximately 100,000 clones, more than 85% of them singletons. Sequenced material: peripheral blood. The receptors stem from a human donor in a cohort sampled during active COVID-19.

There are a few counts of this clone. V is TRBV30 and J is TRBJ1-2; 10 bases line up with TRBD1. This CDR3 spans 15 amino acids. From germline, CDR1 is GTSNPN and CDR2 SVGIG (reference sequence). With 0 bases clipped from V and 3 bases from J, the junction kept 4 bases outside the gene matches. In DNA, the CDR3 is TGTGCCTGGAGTGTAGGGGACAGGGGTTACTATGGCTACACCTTC. It encodes CAWSVGDRGYYGYTF.

This clone was seen a single time. This chain uses TRBV18 with TRBJ1-1; 7 bases align to TRBD1. J lost 3 bases, V lost 2 bases, and 12 bases had no gene match. This CDR3 has 17 residues. The germline V gene has CDR1 KGHSH and CDR2 LQKENI. CDR3 sequence: CASSPARTGVGDTEAFF. CDR3 sequence (DNA): TGTGCCAGCTCACCAGCGAGGACAGGTGTGGGAGACACTGAAGCTTTCTTT. The whole variable domain, filled in from reference TRBV18 and TRBJ1-1, reads NAGVMQNPRHLVRRRGQEARLRCSPMKGHSHVYWYRQLPEEGLKFMVYLQKENIIDESGMPKERFSAEFPKEGPSILRIQQVVRGDSAAYFCASSPARTGVGDTEAFFGQGTRLTVV.

This chain links TRBV27 with TRBJ2-7; no reliable D call. V dropped 3 bases and J dropped 2 bases, with 11 bases sitting between them. The CDR3 contains 14 residues. CDR1 is MNHEY, CDR2 SMNVEV, per germline (reference sequence). The DNA for the CDR3 is TGTGCCAGCAGTTTGTCCCGAGTCCCCTACGAGCAGTACTTC. This codes for CASSLSRVPYEQYF.

The rearrangement uses TRBV10-1 and TRBJ1-1; tentative D call: TRBD1 (5 bases). The CDR3 has 15 residues. The germline V gene has CDR1 WNHNN and CDR2 SYGVQD (reference sequence). V lost 8 bases, J lost 7 bases, and 23 bases lay in between. CDR3 in DNA: TGCGCCAGCCCTGATGTAGGCGAGGCAGGGCTTGAAGCTTTCTTT. This encodes CASPDVGEAGLEAFF.

The chain recombines TRBV12-3 or TRBV12-4 with TRBJ1-2; TRBD1 agrees at 7 bases. This CDR3 is 13 amino acids long. With V trimmed by 3 bases and J by 7 bases, 5 bases remained unmatched. The CDR3 spells CASSFSGGSGYTF. The CDR3 coding sequence is TGTGCCAGCAGTTTTTCAGGGGGTAGTGGCTACACCTTC.

This clone was counted a single time. In DNA form, the CDR3 reads TGTGCCATCCAGAGGCAGGGGGATACTGAAGCTTTCTTT. It codes for CAIQRQGDTEAFF. The rearrangement links TRBV28 to TRBJ1-1; 7 nucleotides line up with TRBD1. Germline V gene data show CDR1 as MDHEN and CDR2 as SYDVKM. The V and J ends lost 10 bases and 5 bases, in that order; junction bases with no gene match: 10. The CDR3 covers 13 residues.

The genes are TRBV10-3 and TRBJ1-1; tentative D call: TRBD1 (6 bases). The V gene lost 6 bases and the J gene lost 5 bases, with 19 bases spanning the gap. Germline V lookup: CDR1 ENHRY, CDR2 SYGVKD. The CDR3 totals 15 residues. CDR3 sequence reads: CAISSEVRGGTEAFF. The CDR3 DNA follows: TGTGCCATCAGCTCGGAGGTCAGGGGTGGGACTGAAGCTTTCTTT.

The chain recombines TRBV5-4 with TRBJ2-7; D perhaps matches TRBD2 (7 bases). The CDR3 length is 15 residues. Germline CDR1 and CDR2: SGHNT and YYREEE (reference sequence). V was pared by 3 bases and J by 4 bases, with 17 bases between. The CDR3 loop is CASSSRGGAKYEQYF. In DNA form, the CDR3 reads TGTGCCAGCAGCTCAAGAGGGGGGGCCAAGTACGAGCAGTACTTC.

This clone occurred many times. V is TRBV9 and J is TRBJ2-1; TRBD2 is a possible D gene (6 bases). Germline CDR1 reads SGDLS; CDR2 reads YYNGEE. The CDR3 length is 14 residues. V gave up 0 bases and J gave up 5 bases, with 9 bases separating them. The CDR3 here is CASSVGGADNEQFF. As DNA, the CDR3 is TGTGCCAGCAGCGTAGGCGGGGCTGACAATGAGCAGTTCTTC.

The chain employs TRBV18 and TRBJ1-1; 12 nucleotides match TRBD1. Germline V gene sequence: CDR1 KGHSH, CDR2 LQKENI. The CDR3 spans 16 residues. Unmatched junction bases numbered 11, after V lost 4 bases and J lost 8 bases. The CDR3 region has the DNA TGTGCCAGCTCACTTGGGACAGGGGGCGCAGGGGAAGAAGCTTTCTTT. It is translated as CASSLGTGGAGEEAFF.

This sequence joins TRBV6-5 and TRBJ1-2; D gene ambiguous. This CDR3 is 14 amino acids long. Between the trimmed V and J ends, which lost 0 bases and 8 bases, there was a span of 13 bases. In germline, CDR1 is MNHEY, CDR2 SVGAGI. The chain's CDR3 is CASSYSRSAFGYTF. In nucleotides, the CDR3 is TGTGCCAGCAGTTACTCGAGGTCGGCGTTCGGCTACACCTTC.

The V call is TRBV2, the J call TRBJ2-1; 7 bases map to TRBD2. Germline loops: CDR1 SNHLY, CDR2 FYNNEI. The CDR3 runs 16 residues. Unmatched junction bases numbered 9, after V lost 1 base and J lost 6 bases. CDR3: CASSEGGAGVANEQFF. In DNA form, the CDR3 reads TGTGCCAGCAGTGAAGGGGGCGCGGGAGTCGCCAATGAGCAGTTCTTC.

The chain employs TRBV10-3 and TRBJ2-2, with TRBD2 as a possible D gene (6 bases). Germline lookup yields CDR1 ENHRY and CDR2 SYGVKD. V lost 2 bases, J lost 5 bases, and 9 bases lay in between. The CDR3 contains 14 residues. CDR3 in amino acids: CAISEKAGTGELFF. DNA for the CDR3: TGTGCCATCAGTGAGAAGGCGGGGACCGGGGAGCTGTTTTTT.

This clone is a singleton in its sample. CDR3 protein: CASSLPGLAANGADTQYF. The CDR3 coding sequence is TGTGCCAGCAGTTTGCCGGGACTAGCGGCGAACGGTGCAGATACGCAGTATTTT. The chain combines TRBV28 with TRBJ2-3; 11 positions agree with TRBD2. CDR1 and CDR2 (germline): MDHEN, SYDVKM. The CDR3 spans 18 residues. V lost 3 bases and J lost 4; bases outside the gene matches: 12.

The chain joins TRBV11-2 to TRBJ2-3; D is ambiguous. V shed 6 bases and J shed 4 bases, with 17 bases lying between them. This CDR3 region has 15 residues. Germline V CDR1 and CDR2: SGHAT, FQNNGV. The CDR3 reads CASRLIASFSDTQYF. The CDR3 DNA follows: TGTGCCAGCAGGTTGATTGCCAGTTTTTCAGATACGCAGTATTTT.

V is TRBV19 and J is TRBJ1-5; D gene unclear. CDR1 LNHDA and CDR2 SQIVND come from the germline V gene (reference sequence). Trimming stripped 2 bases from V and 5 bases from J, with 13 bases between. The CDR3 length is 15 residues. The DNA for the CDR3 is TGTGCCAGTAGTATACCCCTGCACGGGGATCAGCCCCAGCATTTT. Residues: CASSIPLHGDQPQHF.

The chain joins TRBV4-1 to TRBJ2-1; 9 positions agree with TRBD2. CDR3 length: 17 residues. The germline CDR1 and CDR2 sequences are MGHRA and YSYEKL. Losses at the gene ends were 2 bases for V and 9 bases for J; bases not matched to a gene: 14. This CDR3 reads CASSQPGTIAGDLEQFF. The CDR3, as DNA: TGCGCCAGCAGCCAACCTGGAACGATAGCGGGAGATCTTGAGCAGTTCTTC.

This clone was detected only once. The chain carries TRBV4-1 and TRBJ2-3; 8 bases match TRBD2. The CDR3 runs 16 residues. Germline CDR1 reads MGHRA; CDR2 reads YSYEKL. J was trimmed by 7 bases and V by 0 bases; bases with no gene match: 9. The CDR3 protein is CASSQDLGGALNTQYF. In nucleotides, the CDR3 is TGCGCCAGCAGCCAAGATCTCGGGGGGGCCTTAAATACGCAGTATTTT.

This chain links TRBV27 with TRBJ2-3; weak D call: TRBD1 (5 bases). Trimming pared 4 bases from V and 2 bases from J, leaving 10 bases between. The germline V gene encodes CDR1 MNHEY and CDR2 SMNVEV (reference sequence). The CDR3 runs 14 residues. This chain's CDR3 is CASSWQGYTDTQYF. The CDR3 DNA reads as TGTGCCAGCAGTTGGCAGGGTTACACAGATACGCAGTATTTT.

This rearrangement joins TRBV19 to TRBJ2-7; TRBD2 matches 8 bases. The CDR3 totals 14 residues. CDR1 and CDR2 from the germline V gene are LNHDA and SQIVND (reference sequence). After removal of 3 bases from V and 4 bases from J, the junction contained 5 bases not matched to a gene. The CDR3 reads CASSIPGGPYEQYF. The CDR3 nucleotides read TGTGCCAGTAGTATTCCGGGAGGGCCTTACGAGCAGTACTTC.

This chain connects TRBV23-1 to TRBJ2-3; TRBD1 matches at 11 bases. TRBV23-1 belongs to the ORF category, with a function that is uncertain. With 4 bases clipped from V and 2 bases from J, the junction kept 14 bases outside the gene matches. This CDR3 is built from 19 residues. The CDR3 here is CASSPLQNRTGGFTDTQYF. The CDR3 DNA is TGCGCCAGCAGTCCACTGCAGAATAGGACAGGGGGCTTCACAGATACGCAGTATTTT.

This chain uses TRBV5-1 with TRBJ2-1; 8 nucleotides align to TRBD2. Germline assignment: CDR1 SGHRS and CDR2 YFSETQ. The CDR3 sequence is 17 residues long. Germline trimming cut 0 bases from V and 5 bases from J; bases unmatched to any gene: 10. The CDR3 DNA is TGCGCCAGCAGCTTGGGACCCCTGGCGGGAGGAAACAATGAGCAGTTCTTC. Its translation is CASSLGPLAGGNNEQFF.

Only one count was recorded for this clone. The chain employs TRBV27 and TRBJ2-2; 12 positions agree with TRBD2. Germline lookup yields CDR1 MNHEY and CDR2 SMNVEV (reference sequence). The CDR3 is 15 residues long. V lost 5 bases, J lost 4 bases, and 2 bases stayed unmatched. The CDR3 protein is CASSPTSGGTGELFF. CDR3 nucleotides: TGTGCCAGCAGTCCGACTAGCGGGGGCACCGGGGAGCTGTTTTTT.

V and J are TRBV27 and TRBJ2-1, with 9 nucleotides matching TRBD2. Germline-derived CDR1 and CDR2 are MNHEY and SMNVEV (reference sequence). J gave up 4 bases and V 2 bases, and 3 bases lay outside the gene matches. The CDR3 extends over 15 amino acids. DNA for the CDR3: TGTGCCAGCAGTTTAGGGCGGGGGGGATACAATGAGCAGTTCTTC. This sequence encodes CASSLGRGGYNEQFF.

The rearrangement joins TRBV5-4 to TRBJ1-1; no clear D. The CDR3 runs to 15 residues. Trimming removed 4 bases from V and 4 bases from J, with 17 bases in between. CDR1 is SGHNT, CDR2 YYREEE, per germline (reference sequence). In nucleotides, the CDR3 is TGTGCCAGCAGCCCGCCTCAGAGGGCGAGCACTGAAGCTTTCTTT. Protein: CASSPPQRASTEAFF.

This chain uses TRBV5-1 with TRBJ1-5, with D possibly being TRBD1 (6 bases). Germline V gene data show CDR1 as SGHRS and CDR2 as YFSETQ. V lost 0 bases and J lost 5, with 9 bases in between. The CDR3 has 14 residues. The chain's CDR3 is CASSLAGADQPQHF. The CDR3 region has the DNA TGCGCCAGCAGCTTGGCAGGGGCGGATCAGCCCCAGCATTTT.

The J gene is TRBJ1-3, the V gene TRBV5-1; 8 bases line up with TRBD1. J gave up 0 bases and V 5 bases, and 7 bases lay outside the gene matches. The CDR3 runs to 16 residues. Germline V gives CDR1 SGHRS, CDR2 YFSETQ. The chain's CDR3 is CASSVGQGSSGNTIYF. CDR3 nucleotide sequence: TGCGCCAGCAGTGTTGGACAGGGTAGCTCTGGAAACACCATATATTTT.

The genes are TRBV5-4 and TRBJ2-7, with a weak D call TRBD2 (5 bases). CDR1 SGHNT and CDR2 YYREEE come from the germline V gene (reference sequence). The CDR3 loop spans 14 amino acids. V was cut by 2 bases and J by 0 bases, with 9 bases left in between. In DNA, the CDR3 is TGTGCCAGCAGCTTCGGGGAAAGCTCCTACGAGCAGTACTTC. Amino acid sequence: CASSFGESSYEQYF.

The V gene is TRBV28, the J gene TRBJ2-7, with 11 bases lining up with TRBD1. The CDR3 contains 17 residues. Germline V lookup: CDR1 MDHEN, CDR2 SYDVKM. The trim removed 7 bases at V and 2 bases at J, leaving 13 bases unmatched. The DNA of the CDR3 is TGTGCCAGCACCCTTTATCGAGGGGGACAGGGGGCCTACGAGCAGTACTTC. Translated, it gives CASTLYRGGQGAYEQYF.

The genes are TRBV15 and TRBJ1-5; unclear D gene. CDR3 length equals 14 residues. Trimming removed 5 bases at V and 3 bases at J, with 11 bases between. Germline V CDR1 and CDR2: LNHNV, YYDKDF (reference sequence). The DNA for the CDR3 is TGTGCCACCAGCGTCGGGAAAATCAATCAGCCCCAGCATTTT. Translation: CATSVGKINQPQHF.